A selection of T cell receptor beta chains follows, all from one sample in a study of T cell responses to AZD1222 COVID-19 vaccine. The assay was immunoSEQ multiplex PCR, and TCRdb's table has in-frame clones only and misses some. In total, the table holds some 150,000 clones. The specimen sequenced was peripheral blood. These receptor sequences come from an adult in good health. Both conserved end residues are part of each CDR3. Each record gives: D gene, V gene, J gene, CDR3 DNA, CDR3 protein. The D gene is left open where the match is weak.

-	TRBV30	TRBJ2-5	TGTGCCTGGAGTGACAACAGGGGGGGAGAGACCCAGTACTTC	CAWSDNRGGETQYF
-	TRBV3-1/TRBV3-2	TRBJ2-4	TGTGCCAGCAGTACCCCTGGGGGAAACATTCAGTACTTC	CASSTPGGNIQYF
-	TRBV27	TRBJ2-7	TGTGCCAGCAGGAGTCGGGGCGGTCTCGGAAAAGCCTACGAGCAGTACTTC	CASRSRGGLGKAYEQYF
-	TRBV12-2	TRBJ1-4	TGTGCAAGTAGGCTTGAGGGGGCATGGAAAAAACTGTTTTTT	CASRLEGAWKKLFF
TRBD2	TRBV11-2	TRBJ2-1	TGTGCCAGCAGCCAAACTAGCGGGGTATTCAATGAGCAGTTCTTC	CASSQTSGVFNEQFF
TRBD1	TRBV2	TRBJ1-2	TGTGCCAGCAGTGGCCAGCGGGACAGGGGGCTCTTCGGAGGCTACACCTTC	CASSGQRDRGLFGGYTF
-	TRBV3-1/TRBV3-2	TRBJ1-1	TGTGCCAGCAGCCAAGTGGGGGAAGCTTTCTTT	CASSQVGEAFF
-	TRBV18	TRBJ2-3	TGTGCCAGCTCACCGCAGGGCTTGAGTACAGATACGCAGTATTTT	CASSPQGLSTDTQYF
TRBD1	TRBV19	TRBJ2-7	TGTGCCAGTAGTATAGATCGGGAGACAGGGGACTACGAGCAGTACTTC	CASSIDRETGDYEQYF
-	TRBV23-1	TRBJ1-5	TGCGCCAGCACCCACAGGGATAACAATCAGCCCCAGCATTTT	CASTHRDNNQPQHF
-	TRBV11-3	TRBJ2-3	TGTGCCAGCAACGGCGGGGGCCGGACAGATACGCAGTATTTT	CASNGGGRTDTQYF
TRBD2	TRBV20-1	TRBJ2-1	TGCAGTGCTAGTGATAGCGGGGGGGCTAACCACAATGAGCAGTTCTTC	CSASDSGGANHNEQFF
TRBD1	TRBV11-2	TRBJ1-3	TGTGCCAGCAGCTTAAACCGGGACAGGGGCAACACCATATATTTT	CASSLNRDRGNTIYF
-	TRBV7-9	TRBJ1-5	TGTGCCAGCAGCCCGACAGGAGTCCCGGGGCCCCAGCATTTT	CASSPTGVPGPQHF
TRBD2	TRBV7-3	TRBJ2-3	TGTGCCAGCAAGCGGGACTCGAACACAGATACGCAGTATTTT	CASKRDSNTDTQYF
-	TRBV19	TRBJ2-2	TGTGCCAGTAGTAGCAGAGGCTCGAACACCGGGGAGCTGTTTTTT	CASSSRGSNTGELFF
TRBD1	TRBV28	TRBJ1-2	TGTGCCAGCAGTCCCGGCGGGACAGGGAGAGTTCGCTACACCTTC	CASSPGGTGRVRYTF
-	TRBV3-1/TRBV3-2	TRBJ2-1	TGTGCCAGCAGCCAAGGGGGGATAGCGGCGTACAATGAGCAGTTCTTC	CASSQGGIAAYNEQFF
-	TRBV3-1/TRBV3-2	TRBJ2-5	TGTGCCAGCAGCCAAGGAGGGACTGGTCAGTACTTC	CASSQGGTGQYF
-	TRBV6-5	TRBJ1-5	TGTGCCAGCAGTTACAACAGGGACAATCAGCCCCAGCATTTT	CASSYNRDNQPQHF
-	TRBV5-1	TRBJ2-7	TGCGCCAGCAGCGTGACATACTCCTACGAGCAGTACTTC	CASSVTYSYEQYF
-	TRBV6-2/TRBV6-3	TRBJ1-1	TGTGCCAGCAGTTACGGCGACGAGACAAACACTGAAGCTTTCTTT	CASSYGDETNTEAFF
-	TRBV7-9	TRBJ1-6	TGTGCCAGCAGCTTTCGGCAGAATAATTCACCCCTCCACTTT	CASSFRQNNSPLHF
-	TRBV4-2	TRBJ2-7	TGTGCCAGCAGCCGAGAGCCGGGGAATCGGATCGATTACGAGCAGTACTTC	CASSREPGNRIDYEQYF
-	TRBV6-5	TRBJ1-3	TGTGCCAGCAGGATACAGGAGACTGGAAACACCATATATTTT	CASRIQETGNTIYF
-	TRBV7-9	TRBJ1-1	TGTGCCAGCAGCCCATCCAGGGTGCGGACTGAAGCTTTCTTT	CASSPSRVRTEAFF
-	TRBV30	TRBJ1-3	TGTGCCTGGAGTGTAGGCTCTGGAAACACCATATATTTT	CAWSVGSGNTIYF
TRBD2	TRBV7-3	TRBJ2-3	TGTGCCAGCAGCTTAGCACTAGCGGGGGGCACAGATACGCAGTATTTT	CASSLALAGGTDTQYF
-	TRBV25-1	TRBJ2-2	TGTGCCAGCCTCGATAGGGTAGGAGGCACCGGGGAGCTGTTTTTT	CASLDRVGGTGELFF
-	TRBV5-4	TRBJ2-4	TGTGCCAGCAGCCCCGAGGGGGGGGTTTTGAACATTCAGTACTTC	CASSPEGGVLNIQYF
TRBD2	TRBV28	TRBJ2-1	TGTGCCAGCAGTTTACCGGGGGGTTACAATGAGCAGTTCTTC	CASSLPGGYNEQFF
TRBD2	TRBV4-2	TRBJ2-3	TGTGCCAGCAGCCAAGATCGAACTAGCGGGGCCAGAGATACGCAGTATTTT	CASSQDRTSGARDTQYF
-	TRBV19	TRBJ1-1	TGTGCCAGTACCAACGGCGGGTTAAGCACTGAAGCTTTCTTT	CASTNGGLSTEAFF
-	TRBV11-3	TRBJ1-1	TGTGCCAGCAGCTTAGGGCCAGATCGAGAAGCTTTCTTT	CASSLGPDREAFF
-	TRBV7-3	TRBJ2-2	TGTGCCAGCAGCTTAAGACGGGATACCGGGGAGCTGTTTTTT	CASSLRRDTGELFF